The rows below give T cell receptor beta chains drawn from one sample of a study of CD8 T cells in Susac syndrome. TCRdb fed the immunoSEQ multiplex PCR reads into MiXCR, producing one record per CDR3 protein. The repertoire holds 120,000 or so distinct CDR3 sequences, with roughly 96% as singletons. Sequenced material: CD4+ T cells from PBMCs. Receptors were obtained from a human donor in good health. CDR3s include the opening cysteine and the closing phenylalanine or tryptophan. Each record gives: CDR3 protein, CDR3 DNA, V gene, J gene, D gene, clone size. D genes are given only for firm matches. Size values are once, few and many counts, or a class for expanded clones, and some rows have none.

CASSLSGVDEQYF,TGTGCCAGTAGTCTGTCAGGGGTAGACGAGCAGTACTTC,TRBV19,TRBJ2-7,-,-
CASSFHRPDEAFF,TGTGCCAGCAGCTTTCACAGGCCTGATGAAGCTTTCTTT,TRBV7-9,TRBJ1-1,-,-
CASRAGTPYGYTF,TGTGCCAGCAGAGCCGGGACACCTTATGGCTACACCTTC,TRBV6-5,TRBJ1-2,-,-
CSASAGTGYGYTF,TGCAGTGCTTCCGCCGGGACCGGTTATGGCTACACCTTC,TRBV20-1,TRBJ1-2,-,-
CASSLLSSGMSEKLFF,TGTGCCAGCAGCTTGCTGTCGTCGGGGATGAGTGAAAAACTGTTTTTT,TRBV5-6,TRBJ1-4,-,-
CASTRRLTNEKLFF,TGTGCCAGCACCAGACGGCTAACTAATGAAAAACTGTTTTTT,TRBV12-3/TRBV12-4,TRBJ1-4,-,-
CASSLLAVNYGYTF,TGTGCCAGCAGCCTATTGGCAGTTAACTATGGCTACACCTTC,TRBV3-1,TRBJ1-2,-,-
CASSRRTSGRGREETQYF,TGTGCCAGCAGTCGTCGGACTAGCGGGAGGGGCCGGGAAGAGACCCAGTACTTC,TRBV6-1,TRBJ2-5,TRBD2,-
CAWSTRVGELFF,TGTGCCTGGAGTACCAGGGTCGGGGAGCTGTTTTTT,TRBV30,TRBJ2-2,-,-
CSVGGTGGQDIQYF,TGCAGCGTTGGAGGGACAGGGGGCCAGGACATTCAGTACTTC,TRBV29-1,TRBJ2-4,TRBD1,-
CASSPPKRGISTDTQYF,TGTGCCAGCAGCCCCCCAAAGCGGGGGATCAGCACAGATACGCAGTATTTT,TRBV7-9,TRBJ2-3,TRBD2,-
CASSTRDRGLREQYF,TGTGCCAGCAGCACCAGGGACAGGGGGCTTCGGGAGCAGTACTTC,TRBV7-9,TRBJ2-7,TRBD1,-
CATSPRGGTQYF,TGTGCCACCAGTCCTCGAGGAGGAACGCAGTATTTT,TRBV24-1,TRBJ2-3,-,-
CASSQDQDSGSYEQFF,TGTGCCAGCAGCCAAGATCAGGATAGCGGGAGCTATGAGCAGTTCTTC,TRBV3-1,TRBJ2-1,TRBD2,-
CASKLDSYNEQFF,TGCGCCAGCAAGCTCGACTCCTACAATGAGCAGTTCTTC,TRBV5-1,TRBJ2-1,-,-
CASSVPGPDTQYF,TGTGCCAGCAGTGTTCCAGGGCCAGATACGCAGTATTTT,TRBV25-1,TRBJ2-3,-,-
CASSSWSEQYF,TGTGCCAGCAGTAGTTGGAGCGAGCAGTACTTC,TRBV7-2,TRBJ2-7,-,-
CSAAPRLVAFF,TGCAGTGCTGCGCCCCGACTGGTAGCTTTCTTT,TRBV20-1,TRBJ1-1,-,-
CSVLQAASGNTIYF,TGCAGCGTTTTACAGGCCGCCTCTGGAAACACCATATATTTT,TRBV29-1,TRBJ1-3,-,-
CASSQVQGALNEQFF,TGTGCCAGCAGCCAAGTACAGGGGGCGTTGAATGAGCAGTTCTTC,TRBV3-1,TRBJ2-1,TRBD1,-
CASSQTFTGELFF,TGTGCCAGCAGTCAGACCTTCACCGGGGAGCTGTTTTTT,TRBV12-3/TRBV12-4,TRBJ2-2,-,-
CASSGGDRWYTEAFF,TGTGCCAGCAGCGGGGGGGACAGATGGTACACTGAAGCTTTCTTT,TRBV7-6,TRBJ1-1,TRBD1,-
CASGGARYGYTF,TGTGCCAGCGGGGGGGCGAGGTATGGCTACACCTTC,TRBV28,TRBJ1-2,-,-
CASSLQQGYQETQYF,TGTGCCAGCAGCCTCCAACAGGGGTACCAAGAGACCCAGTACTTC,TRBV7-2,TRBJ2-5,TRBD1,once
CASSQKAGSTYGYTF,TGCGCCAGCAGTCAAAAGGCAGGGAGCACCTATGGCTACACCTTC,TRBV23-1,TRBJ1-2,-,-
CSPKEQTYGYTF,TGCAGCCCGAAGGAGCAGACCTATGGCTACACCTTC,TRBV20-1,TRBJ1-2,-,-
CASSFGTGTGELFF,TGTGCCAGCAGCTTTGGGACCGGCACCGGGGAGCTGTTTTTT,TRBV7-9,TRBJ2-2,-,-
CASTYHGNEQYF,TGTGCCAGCACCTACCACGGGAACGAGCAGTACTTC,TRBV12-3/TRBV12-4,TRBJ2-7,-,-
CASSPLARGQETQYF,TGTGCCAGCTCACCATTGGCCCGAGGGCAAGAGACCCAGTACTTC,TRBV18,TRBJ2-5,-,once
CSAAGVGLQETQYF,TGCAGCGCCGCCGGTGTAGGCCTGCAAGAGACCCAGTACTTC,TRBV29-1,TRBJ2-5,-,-
CASSPTAGGPGEQFF,TGTGCCAGCTCCCCTACAGCGGGAGGGCCTGGGGAGCAGTTCTTC,TRBV18,TRBJ2-1,TRBD2,-
CASSFGTSGRGEQFF,TGTGCCAGCAGTTTCGGGACTAGCGGGAGAGGGGAGCAGTTCTTC,TRBV6-1,TRBJ2-1,TRBD2,once
CASSPTGTEAFF,TGTGCCAGCAGCCCCACCGGGACTGAAGCTTTCTTT,TRBV3-1,TRBJ1-1,-,-
CSAAGVGKNIQYF,TGCAGTGCTGCAGGGGTCGGCAAAAACATTCAGTACTTC,TRBV20-1,TRBJ2-4,-,-
CAISELGVETQYF,TGTGCCATCAGTGAATTAGGGGTGGAGACCCAGTACTTC,TRBV10-3,TRBJ2-5,-,-
CATSRVGDEKLFF,TGTGCCACCAGCAGAGTAGGGGATGAAAAACTGTTTTTT,TRBV15,TRBJ1-4,-,-
CASRNVRNEQYF,TGTGCCAGCAGGAACGTACGGAACGAGCAGTACTTC,TRBV3-1,TRBJ2-7,-,-
CASRFAGTLTDTQYF,TGTGCCAGCAGATTCGCCGGTACGCTCACAGATACGCAGTATTTT,TRBV12-3/TRBV12-4,TRBJ2-3,-,-
CASSQDLFAGGNTEAFF,TGTGCCAGCAGCCAAGATCTGTTTGCAGGAGGAAACACTGAAGCTTTCTTT,TRBV14,TRBJ1-1,-,-
CASSLMGTSYEQYF,TGTGCCAGCAGCTTAATGGGGACTAGCTACGAGCAGTACTTC,TRBV7-8,TRBJ2-7,TRBD2,-
CSARWVAASYEQYF,TGCAGTGCTAGATGGGTAGCGGCCTCCTACGAGCAGTACTTC,TRBV20-1,TRBJ2-7,-,-
CASSRQGAYAFF,TGTGCCAGCAGCCGTCAGGGGGCCTACGCTTTCTTT,TRBV3-1,TRBJ1-1,TRBD1,-
CAISGQGREQYF,TGTGCCATCAGTGGACAGGGGCGCGAGCAGTACTTC,TRBV10-3,TRBJ2-7,TRBD1,-
CASRQDLARYNEQFF,TGTGCCAGCAGGCAGGACCTAGCGCGTTACAATGAGCAGTTCTTC,TRBV3-1,TRBJ2-1,-,-
CSVGGRGTNTEAFF,TGCAGCGTTGGGGGTAGGGGCACGAACACTGAAGCTTTCTTT,TRBV29-1,TRBJ1-1,-,-
CASTEALLNTEAFF,TGTGCCAGCACGGAGGCCCTTCTAAACACTGAAGCTTTCTTT,TRBV11-2,TRBJ1-1,-,-
CASSLGAPDTQYF,TGTGCCAGCAGTTTAGGGGCCCCAGATACGCAGTATTTT,TRBV27,TRBJ2-3,-,-
CASTGQGANNEQFF,TGCGCCAGCACCGGACAGGGGGCAAATAATGAGCAGTTCTTC,TRBV5-1,TRBJ2-1,TRBD1,-
CASSFYRTESNEKLFF,TGTGCCAGCAGCTTTTATAGAACTGAAAGTAATGAAAAACTGTTTTTT,TRBV7-9,TRBJ1-4,-,-
CASSQDLQSGSCFF,-,TRBV3-1,TRBJ2-2,-,-
CASSEIAGGADTQYF,TGTGCCAGCAGCGAGATAGCGGGAGGTGCAGATACGCAGTATTTT,TRBV3-1,TRBJ2-3,TRBD2,-
CASSRSTSGIAYEQYF,TGTGCCAGTAGTCGCTCCACTAGCGGAATTGCCTACGAGCAGTACTTC,TRBV19,TRBJ2-7,TRBD2,once
CASSRQGNGELFF,TGTGCCAGTAGTCGACAGGGAAACGGGGAGCTGTTTTTT,TRBV19,TRBJ2-2,TRBD1,-
CASSESTTVETQYF,TGTGCCAGCAGTGAATCTACCACAGTTGAGACCCAGTACTTC,TRBV25-1,TRBJ2-5,-,-